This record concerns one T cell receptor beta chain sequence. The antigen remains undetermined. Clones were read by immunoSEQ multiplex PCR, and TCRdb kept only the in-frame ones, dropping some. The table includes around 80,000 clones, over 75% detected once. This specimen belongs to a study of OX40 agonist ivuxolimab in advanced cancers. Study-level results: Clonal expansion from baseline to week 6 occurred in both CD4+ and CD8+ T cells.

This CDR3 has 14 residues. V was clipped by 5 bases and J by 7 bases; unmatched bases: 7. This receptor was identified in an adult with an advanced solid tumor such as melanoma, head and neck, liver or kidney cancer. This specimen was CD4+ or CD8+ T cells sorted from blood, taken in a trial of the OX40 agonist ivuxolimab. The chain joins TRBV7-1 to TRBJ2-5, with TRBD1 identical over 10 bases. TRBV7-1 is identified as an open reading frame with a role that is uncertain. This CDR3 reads CASSQLDRGPTQYF. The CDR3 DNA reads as TGTGCCAGCAGCCAACTAGACAGGGGGCCGACCCAGTACTTC.